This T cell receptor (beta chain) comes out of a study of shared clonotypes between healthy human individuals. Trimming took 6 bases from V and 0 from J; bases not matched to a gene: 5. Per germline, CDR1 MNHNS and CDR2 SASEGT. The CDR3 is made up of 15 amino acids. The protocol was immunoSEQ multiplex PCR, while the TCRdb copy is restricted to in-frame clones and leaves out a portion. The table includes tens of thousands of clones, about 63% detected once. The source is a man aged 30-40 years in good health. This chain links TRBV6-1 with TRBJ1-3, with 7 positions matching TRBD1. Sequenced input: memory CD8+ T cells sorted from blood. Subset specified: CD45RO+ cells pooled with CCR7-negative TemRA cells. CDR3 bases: TGTGCCAGCAGGAATACAGGGGACTCTGGAAACACCATATATTTT. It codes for CASRNTGDSGNTIYF.